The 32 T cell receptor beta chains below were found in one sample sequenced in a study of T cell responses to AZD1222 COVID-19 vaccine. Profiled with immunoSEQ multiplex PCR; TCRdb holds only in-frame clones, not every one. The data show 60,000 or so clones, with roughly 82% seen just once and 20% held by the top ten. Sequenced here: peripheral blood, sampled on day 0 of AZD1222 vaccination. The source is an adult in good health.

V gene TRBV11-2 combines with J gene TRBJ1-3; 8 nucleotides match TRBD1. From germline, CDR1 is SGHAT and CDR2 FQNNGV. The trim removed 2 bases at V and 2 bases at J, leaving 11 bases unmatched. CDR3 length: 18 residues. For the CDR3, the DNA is TGTGCCAGCAGCTTACCGGCAGGACAGGGTTACCCTGGAAACACCATATATTTT. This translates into CASSLPAGQGYPGNTIYF.

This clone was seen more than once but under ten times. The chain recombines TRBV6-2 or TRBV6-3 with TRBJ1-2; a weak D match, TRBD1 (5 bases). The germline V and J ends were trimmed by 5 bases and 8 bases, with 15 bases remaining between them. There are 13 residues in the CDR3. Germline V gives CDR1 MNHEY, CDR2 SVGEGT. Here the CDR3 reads CASSPREWDGYTF. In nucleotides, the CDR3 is TGTGCCAGCAGTCCCCGGGAGTGGGACGGCTACACCTTC.

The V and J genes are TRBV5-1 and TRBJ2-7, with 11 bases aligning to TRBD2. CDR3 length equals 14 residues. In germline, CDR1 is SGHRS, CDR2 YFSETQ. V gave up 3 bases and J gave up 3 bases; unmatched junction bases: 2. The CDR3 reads CASSSGLAVYEQYF. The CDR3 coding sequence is TGCGCCAGCAGCTCGGGACTAGCGGTCTACGAGCAGTACTTC.

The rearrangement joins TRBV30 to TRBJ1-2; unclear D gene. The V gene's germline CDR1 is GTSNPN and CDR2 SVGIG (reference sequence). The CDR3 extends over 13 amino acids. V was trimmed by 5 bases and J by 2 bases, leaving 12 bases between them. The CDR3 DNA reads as TGTGCCTGGGTCCTAGAAAGAAACTATGGCTACACCTTC. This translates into CAWVLERNYGYTF.

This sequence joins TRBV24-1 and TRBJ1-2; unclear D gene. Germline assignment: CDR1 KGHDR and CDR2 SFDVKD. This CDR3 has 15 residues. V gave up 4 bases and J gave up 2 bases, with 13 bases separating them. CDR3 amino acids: CATSDPGVGNYGYTF. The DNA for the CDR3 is TGTGCCACCAGTGACCCCGGGGTAGGAAACTATGGCTACACCTTC.

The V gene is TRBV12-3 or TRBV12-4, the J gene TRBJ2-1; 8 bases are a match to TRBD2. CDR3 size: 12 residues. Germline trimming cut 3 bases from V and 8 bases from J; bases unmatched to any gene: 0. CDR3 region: CASSFGGDEQFF. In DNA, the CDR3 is TGTGCCAGCAGTTTCGGGGGGGATGAGCAGTTCTTC.

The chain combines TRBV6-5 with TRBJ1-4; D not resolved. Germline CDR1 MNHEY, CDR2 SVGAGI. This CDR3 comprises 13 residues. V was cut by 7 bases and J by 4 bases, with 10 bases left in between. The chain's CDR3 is CASTGQVNEKLFF. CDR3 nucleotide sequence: TGTGCCAGCACTGGGCAGGTTAATGAAAAACTGTTTTTT.

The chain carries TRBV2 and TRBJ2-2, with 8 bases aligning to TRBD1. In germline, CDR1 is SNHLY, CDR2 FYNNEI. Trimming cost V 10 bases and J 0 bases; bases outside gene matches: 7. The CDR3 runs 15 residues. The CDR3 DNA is TGTGCCACCCGGGACAGGCGAACGAACACCGGGGAGCTGTTTTTT. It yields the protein CATRDRRTNTGELFF.

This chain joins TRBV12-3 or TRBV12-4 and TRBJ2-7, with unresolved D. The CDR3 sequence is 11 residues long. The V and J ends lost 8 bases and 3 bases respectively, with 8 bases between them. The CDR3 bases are TGTGCCAGCGGCAGCTACTACGAGCAGTACTTC. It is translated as CASGSYYEQYF.

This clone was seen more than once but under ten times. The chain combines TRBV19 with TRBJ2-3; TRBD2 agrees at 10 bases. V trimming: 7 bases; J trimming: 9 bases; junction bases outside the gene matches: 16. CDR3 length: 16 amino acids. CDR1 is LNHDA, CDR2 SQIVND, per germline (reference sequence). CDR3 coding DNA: TGTGCCAGTACTTCAACCCCTAGCGGGAGAAGGGGCACGCAGTATTTT. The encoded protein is CASTSTPSGRRGTQYF.

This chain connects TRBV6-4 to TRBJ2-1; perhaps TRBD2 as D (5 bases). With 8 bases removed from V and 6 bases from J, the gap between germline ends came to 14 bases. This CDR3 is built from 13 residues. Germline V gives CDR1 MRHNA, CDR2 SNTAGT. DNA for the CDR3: TGTGCCAGCCCAACTAGTCACATCAATGAGCAGTTCTTC. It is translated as CASPTSHINEQFF.

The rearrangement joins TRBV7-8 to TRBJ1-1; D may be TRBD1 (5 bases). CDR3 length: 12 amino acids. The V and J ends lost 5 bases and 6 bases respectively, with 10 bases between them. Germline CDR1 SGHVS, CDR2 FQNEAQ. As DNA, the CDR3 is TGTGCCAGCAGCCCGCAGGGACCTGAAGCTTTCTTT. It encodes CASSPQGPEAFF.

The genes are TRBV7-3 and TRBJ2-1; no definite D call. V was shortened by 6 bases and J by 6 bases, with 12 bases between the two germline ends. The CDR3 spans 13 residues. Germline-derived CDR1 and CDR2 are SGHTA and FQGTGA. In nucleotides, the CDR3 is TGTGCCAGCAGTCCTATTAAGGGCAATGAGCAGTTCTTC. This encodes CASSPIKGNEQFF.

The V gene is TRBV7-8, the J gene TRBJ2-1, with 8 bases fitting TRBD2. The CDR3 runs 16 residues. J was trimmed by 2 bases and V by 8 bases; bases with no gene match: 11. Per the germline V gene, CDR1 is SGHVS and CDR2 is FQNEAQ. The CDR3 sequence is CASGPLAGITYNEQFF. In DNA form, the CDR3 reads TGTGCCAGCGGACCCTTAGCGGGGATCACCTACAATGAGCAGTTCTTC.

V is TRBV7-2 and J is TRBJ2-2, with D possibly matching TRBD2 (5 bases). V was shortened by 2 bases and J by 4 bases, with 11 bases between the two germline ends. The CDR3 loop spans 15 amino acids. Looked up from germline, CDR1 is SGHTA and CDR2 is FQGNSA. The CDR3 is CASSLTGMGTGELFF. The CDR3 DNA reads TGTGCCAGCAGCTTAACCGGGATGGGCACCGGGGAGCTGTTTTTT. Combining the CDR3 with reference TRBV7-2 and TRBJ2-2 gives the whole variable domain GAGVSQSPSNKVTEKGKDVELRCDPISGHTALYWYRQSLGQGLEFLIYFQGNSAPDKSGLPSDRFSAERTGGSVSTLTIQRTQQEDSAVYLCASSLTGMGTGELFFGEGSRLTVL.

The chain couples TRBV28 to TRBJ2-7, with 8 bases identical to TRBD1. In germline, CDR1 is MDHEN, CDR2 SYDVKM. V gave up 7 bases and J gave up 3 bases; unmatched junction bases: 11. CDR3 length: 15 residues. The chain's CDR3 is CASNSGQENHYEQYF. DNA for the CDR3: TGTGCCAGCAATTCGGGACAGGAGAACCACTACGAGCAGTACTTC.

CDR3 amino acids: CASSLSLALDEQFF. CDR3 sequence (DNA): TGCGCCAGCAGCTTGTCTCTAGCCCTCGATGAGCAGTTCTTC. V gene TRBV5-1 combines with J gene TRBJ2-1, with D possibly being TRBD2 (5 bases). This CDR3 is 14 amino acids long. CDR1 is SGHRS and CDR2 is YFSETQ in the germline V gene. V lost 1 base to trimming and J lost 8 bases, with 13 bases between them.

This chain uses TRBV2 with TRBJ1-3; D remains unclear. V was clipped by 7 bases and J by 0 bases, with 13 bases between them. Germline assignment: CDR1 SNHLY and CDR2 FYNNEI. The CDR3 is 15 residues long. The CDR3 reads CASKEEGLSGNTIYF. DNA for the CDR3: TGTGCCAGCAAAGAGGAAGGACTCTCTGGAAACACCATATATTTT.

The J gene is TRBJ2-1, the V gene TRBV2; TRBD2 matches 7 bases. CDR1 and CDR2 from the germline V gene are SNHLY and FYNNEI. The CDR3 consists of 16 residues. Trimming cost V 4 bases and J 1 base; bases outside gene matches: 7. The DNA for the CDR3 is TGTGCCAGCAGTGGACCATCTAGCGGTTCCTACAATGAGCAGTTCTTC. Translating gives CASSGPSSGSYNEQFF.

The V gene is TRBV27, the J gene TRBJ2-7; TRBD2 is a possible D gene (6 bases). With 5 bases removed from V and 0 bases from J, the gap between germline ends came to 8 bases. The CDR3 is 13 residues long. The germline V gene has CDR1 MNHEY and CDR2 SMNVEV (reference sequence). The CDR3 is CASSPGLSYEQYF. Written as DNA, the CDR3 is TGTGCCAGCAGTCCGGGACTCTCCTACGAGCAGTACTTC.

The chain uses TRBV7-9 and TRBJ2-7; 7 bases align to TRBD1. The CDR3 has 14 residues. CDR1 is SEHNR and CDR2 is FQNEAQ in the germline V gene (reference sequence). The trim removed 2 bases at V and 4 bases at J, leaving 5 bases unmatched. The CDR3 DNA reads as TGTGCCAGCAGCTTATTAGGGGGCCAGTACGAGCAGTACTTC. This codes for CASSLLGGQYEQYF.

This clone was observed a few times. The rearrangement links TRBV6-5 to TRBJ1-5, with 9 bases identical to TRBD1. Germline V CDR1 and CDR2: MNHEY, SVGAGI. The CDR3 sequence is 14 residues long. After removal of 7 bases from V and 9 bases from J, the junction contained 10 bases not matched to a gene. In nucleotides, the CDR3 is TGTGCCAGCACCCTCGGGACAGGGCTACCGCCCCAGCATTTT. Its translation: CASTLGTGLPPQHF.

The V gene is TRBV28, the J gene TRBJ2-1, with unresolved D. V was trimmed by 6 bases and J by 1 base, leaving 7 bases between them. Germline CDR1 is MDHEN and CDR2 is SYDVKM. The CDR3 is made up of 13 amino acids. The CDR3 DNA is TGTGCCAGCAGCCCGGCTTCCTACAATGAGCAGTTCTTC. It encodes CASSPASYNEQFF.

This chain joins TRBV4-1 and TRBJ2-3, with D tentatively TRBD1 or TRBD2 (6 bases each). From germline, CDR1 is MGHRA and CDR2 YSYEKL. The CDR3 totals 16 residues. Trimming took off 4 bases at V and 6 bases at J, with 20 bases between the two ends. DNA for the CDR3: TGCGCCAGCAGCCCACAGGGACTCAACCTAGCGGATACGCAGTATTTT. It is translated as CASSPQGLNLADTQYF.

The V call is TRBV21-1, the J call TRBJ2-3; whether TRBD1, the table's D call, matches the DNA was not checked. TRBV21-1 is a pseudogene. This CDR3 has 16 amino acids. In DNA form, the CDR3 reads TGTGCCGGATACAATCTACAGGGGTGGGATTCGGATACGCAGTATTTT. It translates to CAGYNLQGWDSDTQYF.

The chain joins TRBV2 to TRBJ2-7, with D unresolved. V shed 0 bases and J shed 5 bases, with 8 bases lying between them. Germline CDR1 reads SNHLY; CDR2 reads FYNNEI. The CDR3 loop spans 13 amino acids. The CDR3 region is CASSEAGFNEQYF. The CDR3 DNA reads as TGTGCCAGCAGTGAAGCGGGTTTCAACGAGCAGTACTTC.

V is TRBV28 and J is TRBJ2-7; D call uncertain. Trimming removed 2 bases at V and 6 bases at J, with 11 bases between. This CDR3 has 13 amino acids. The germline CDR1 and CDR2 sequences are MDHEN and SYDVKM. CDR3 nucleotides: TGTGCCAGCAGTTTACGGCCCTCCGCCGAGCAGTACTTC. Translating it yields CASSLRPSAEQYF.

This CDR3 is CASSISWGADTGELFF. DNA for the CDR3: TGTGCCAGCAGCATTTCTTGGGGGGCGGACACCGGGGAGCTGTTTTTT. J is TRBJ2-2 and V is TRBV9; possibly TRBD1 or TRBD2 for D (6 bases each). Per the germline V gene, CDR1 is SGDLS and CDR2 is YYNGEE. The V end lost 4 bases, the J end lost 3 bases, and 16 bases lay between the germline ends. This CDR3 has 16 residues.

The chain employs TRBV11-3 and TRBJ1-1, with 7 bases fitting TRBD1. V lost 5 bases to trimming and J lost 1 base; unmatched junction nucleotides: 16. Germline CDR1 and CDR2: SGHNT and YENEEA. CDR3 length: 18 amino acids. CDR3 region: CASSPSAWDRSTNTEAFF. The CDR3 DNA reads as TGTGCCAGCAGCCCCTCCGCATGGGACAGATCGACGAACACTGAAGCTTTCTTT. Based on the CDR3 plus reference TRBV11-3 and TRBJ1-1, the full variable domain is EAGVVQSPRYKIIEKKQPVAFWCNPISGHNTLYWYLQNLGQGPELLIRYENEEAVDDSQLPKDRFSAERLKGVDSTLKIQPAELGDSAVYLCASSPSAWDRSTNTEAFFGQGTRLTVV.

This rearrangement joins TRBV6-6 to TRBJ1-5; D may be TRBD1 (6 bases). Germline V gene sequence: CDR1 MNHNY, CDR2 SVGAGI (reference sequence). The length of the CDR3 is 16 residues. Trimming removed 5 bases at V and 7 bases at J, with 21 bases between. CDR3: CASSPYRTDPRQPQHF. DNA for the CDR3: TGTGCCAGCAGTCCATACCGGACAGATCCTCGGCAGCCCCAGCATTTT.

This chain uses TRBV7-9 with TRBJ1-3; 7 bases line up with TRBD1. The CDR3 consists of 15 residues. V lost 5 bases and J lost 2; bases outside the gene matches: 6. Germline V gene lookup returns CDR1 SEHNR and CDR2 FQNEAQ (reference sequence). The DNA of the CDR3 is TGTGCCAGCAGCCACCGGACAGGCCCTGGAAACACCATATATTTT. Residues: CASSHRTGPGNTIYF.

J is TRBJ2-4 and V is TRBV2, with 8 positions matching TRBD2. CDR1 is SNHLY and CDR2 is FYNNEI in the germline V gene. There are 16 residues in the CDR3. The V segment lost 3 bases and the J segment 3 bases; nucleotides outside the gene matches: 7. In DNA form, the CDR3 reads TGTGCCAGCAGTGAGAGGCCAGCGGGAGTCAAAAACATTCAGTACTTC. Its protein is CASSERPAGVKNIQYF. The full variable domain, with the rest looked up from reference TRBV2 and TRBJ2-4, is EPEVTQTPSHQVTQMGQEVILRCVPISNHLYFYWYRQILGQKVEFLVSFYNNEISEKSEIFDDQFSVERPDGSNFTLKIRSTKLEDSAMYFCASSERPAGVKNIQYFGAGTRLSVL.